These 25 T cell receptor beta chains originate from one sample sequenced in a study of B cell selection in AIRE deficiency. Sorting defined conventional CD4 T cells as CD4+CD127+. The repertoire was sequenced with immunoSEQ multiplex PCR; TCRdb's copy has only in-frame clones and lacks some. The sample holds 750 to 950 clones, roughly 80% seen once. The sequencing sample was made of conventional CD4+ T cells sorted from PBMCs. These receptors were taken from a human donor with AIRE deficiency.

The chain links TRBV5-4 to TRBJ2-2, with 8 bases that match TRBD1. The length of the CDR3 is 13 residues. V lost 4 bases and J lost 5; bases outside the gene matches: 1. CDR1 and CDR2 (germline): SGHNT, YYREEE (reference sequence). The CDR3 region is CASSRTGTGELFF. CDR3 nucleotide sequence: TGTGCCAGCAGCCGGACAGGGACCGGGGAGCTGTTTTTT.

Of note for this clone: A junction boundary mismatches the germline segment, possibly from a read error. V is TRBV10-1 and J is TRBJ2-5; possible D gene TRBD1, 6 bases. There are 16 residues in the CDR3. CDR1 is WNHNN, CDR2 SYGVQD, per germline (reference sequence). CDR3 bases: TGCGCCAGCAGTGAGACCCCAGGGGCCTGCCAAGAGGCCCAGTACTTC. Protein product: CASSETPGACQEAQYF.

This clone occurred once. The V and J genes are TRBV7-9 and TRBJ2-2, with 10 bases identical to TRBD2. The CDR3 extends over 16 amino acids. J lost 6 bases, V lost 5 bases, and 9 bases had no gene match. Germline-derived CDR1 and CDR2 are SEHNR and FQNEAQ (reference sequence). CDR3 loop: CASSPKGLAFPGELFF. CDR3 nucleotide sequence: TGTGCCAGCAGCCCGAAGGGACTAGCGTTTCCCGGGGAGCTGTTTTTT.

This clone was seen only a few times. The chain uses TRBV30 and TRBJ2-3; D call uncertain. Germline V lookup: CDR1 GTSNPN, CDR2 SVGIG (reference sequence). Trimming took 1 base from V and 6 from J, leaving 5 bases between them. The CDR3 is 11 amino acids. In DNA, the CDR3 is TGTGCCTGGAGTGCTCGGGATACGCAGTATTTT. This sequence encodes CAWSARDTQYF.

The chain uses TRBV7-3 and TRBJ2-7; D is unresolved. The germline V gene encodes CDR1 SGHTA and CDR2 FQGTGA. The CDR3 spans 13 residues. V was cut by 5 bases and J by 2 bases, with 10 bases left in between. The CDR3 DNA follows: TGTGCCAGCAGCCTCGACCAGACCTACGAGCAGTACTTC. This gives the protein CASSLDQTYEQYF.

The gene calls are TRBV19 and TRBJ1-2; tentatively, D is TRBD1 (6 bases). Trimming took off 4 bases at V and 6 bases at J, with 15 bases between the two ends. Germline V CDR1 and CDR2: LNHDA, SQIVND (reference sequence). The CDR3 consists of 14 residues. CDR3 region: CASSTRGQVDGYTF. CDR3 bases: TGTGCCAGTAGTACCAGGGGTCAAGTGGATGGCTACACCTTC.

The chain uses TRBV7-6 and TRBJ2-1; 9 nucleotides line up with TRBD1. CDR1 and CDR2 from the germline V gene are SGHVS and FNYEAQ. The J segment lost 7 bases and the V segment lost 3 bases, leaving 13 bases of the junction unmatched. CDR3 length: 17 residues. The chain's CDR3 is CASSLYPGTGPGNEQFF. CDR3 DNA sequence: TGTGCCAGCAGCTTGTATCCGGGGACAGGGCCGGGAAATGAGCAGTTCTTC.

The V gene is TRBV28, the J gene TRBJ1-5; D remains unclear. V lost 6 bases and J lost 5, with 14 bases in between. Germline V lookup: CDR1 MDHEN, CDR2 SYDVKM. The CDR3 has 14 residues. CDR3 sequence: CASSLGPPHQPQHF. Written as DNA, the CDR3 is TGTGCCAGCAGCTTAGGCCCCCCCCATCAGCCCCAGCATTTT.

The chain employs TRBV6-5 and TRBJ2-3; no firm D call. This CDR3 has 14 residues. Deletions cut 6 bases from V and 2 bases from J, with 12 bases between. Germline V lookup: CDR1 MNHEY, CDR2 SVGAGI. The CDR3 reads CASSRTTNTDTQYF. The CDR3 coding sequence is TGTGCCAGCAGCCGAACGACGAACACAGATACGCAGTATTTT.

This CDR3 reads CASSKVAGVGNEQYF. CDR3 coding DNA: TGTGCCAGCAGCAAAGTAGCGGGAGTAGGAAACGAGCAGTACTTC. V usage is TRBV21-1 and J usage is TRBJ2-7; TRBD2 is the table's D call, not checked against the DNA. TRBV21-1 is tagged as a pseudogene. The CDR3 totals 15 residues.

The rearrangement uses TRBV5-4 and TRBJ2-7; D perhaps matches TRBD1 (6 bases). CDR1 SGHNT and CDR2 YYREEE come from the germline V gene (reference sequence). Trimming shortened V by 6 bases and J by 4 bases, and 20 bases separated the two germline ends. This CDR3 is built from 15 residues. The CDR3 DNA reads TGTGCCAGCATGCAACAGGGAAATGAACGGTACGAGCAGTACTTC. Protein product: CASMQQGNERYEQYF.

This chain joins TRBV28 and TRBJ2-7, with D possibly being TRBD1 or TRBD2 (5 bases each). Trimming pared 7 bases from V and 2 bases from J, leaving 15 bases between. Germline CDR1 is MDHEN and CDR2 is SYDVKM. CDR3 length: 14 residues. CDR3 residues: CASTPIWGTYEQYF. Here the CDR3 DNA reads TGTGCCAGCACCCCGATATGGGGGACCTACGAGCAGTACTTC.

The chain uses TRBV18 and TRBJ2-7; 8 bases agree with TRBD2. The CDR3 sequence is 16 residues long. The junction had 10 bases not matched to a gene; V was cut back by 3 bases and J by 3 bases. Per the germline V gene, CDR1 is KGHSH and CDR2 is LQKENI. CDR3 protein: CASSPPGSGEIYEQYF. CDR3 nucleotide sequence: TGTGCCAGCTCACCCCCGGGTAGCGGGGAAATCTACGAGCAGTACTTC.

J is TRBJ2-1 and V is TRBV4-1; unclear D gene. Trimming shortened V by 0 bases and J by 9 bases, and 9 bases separated the two germline ends. The V gene's germline CDR1 is MGHRA and CDR2 YSYEKL. This CDR3 has 13 amino acids. The CDR3 DNA is TGCGCCAGCAGCCAAGATCCGATTATTGAGCAGTTCTTC. Its protein is CASSQDPIIEQFF.

This chain links TRBV10-3 with TRBJ2-7, with D possibly matching TRBD1 (6 bases). The CDR3 is 13 residues long. CDR1 and CDR2 (germline): ENHRY, SYGVKD. V lost 2 bases, J lost 2 bases, and 7 bases lay in between. CDR3 region: CAISEQGPYEQYF. In DNA, the CDR3 is TGTGCCATCAGTGAGCAGGGGCCCTACGAGCAGTACTTC.

V usage is TRBV6-5 and J usage is TRBJ1-1; D gene unclear. The V end was cut by 3 bases, the J end by 9 bases, with 8 bases between. The CDR3 contains 11 residues. Germline loops: CDR1 MNHEY, CDR2 SVGAGI. Here the CDR3 reads CASSYVGKAFF. For the CDR3, the DNA is TGTGCCAGCAGTTATGTAGGGAAAGCTTTCTTT.

The V and J genes are TRBV19 and TRBJ2-1, with 8 positions matching TRBD2. J lost 3 bases, V lost 4 bases, and 14 bases had no gene match. CDR3 length: 18 residues. From germline, CDR1 is LNHDA and CDR2 SQIVND (reference sequence). The CDR3 loop is CASSRGREAGDFYNEQFF. In DNA, the CDR3 is TGTGCCAGTAGTAGAGGGAGGGAAGCGGGAGATTTCTACAATGAGCAGTTCTTC.

The V gene is TRBV5-1, the J gene TRBJ2-5; 7 nucleotides line up with TRBD1. Trimming cost V 2 bases and J 5 bases; bases outside gene matches: 6. Looked up from germline, CDR1 is SGHRS and CDR2 is YFSETQ. This CDR3 comprises 14 residues. The CDR3: CASSFPTGKETQYF. CDR3 bases: TGCGCCAGCAGCTTTCCGACAGGGAAGGAGACCCAGTACTTC.

The chain links TRBV4-2 to TRBJ1-1, with a weak D call TRBD1 (6 bases). This CDR3 spans 15 amino acids. CDR1 and CDR2 (germline): LGHNA, YNFKEQ. Trimming removed 3 bases at V and 0 bases at J, with 11 bases between. CDR3 sequence reads: CASSQIGGMNTEAFF. The CDR3 DNA follows: TGTGCCAGCAGCCAGATTGGGGGCATGAACACTGAAGCTTTCTTT.

V is TRBV7-8 and J is TRBJ2-2; no clear D. The germline CDR1 and CDR2 sequences are SGHVS and FQNEAQ. This CDR3 region has 16 residues. V was clipped by 6 bases and J by 3 bases, with 17 bases between them. The CDR3 bases are TGTGCCAGCAGACGATCTAACCTCTTGGACACCGGGGAGCTGTTTTTT. The encoded protein is CASRRSNLLDTGELFF.

The chain joins TRBV7-2 to TRBJ2-6; D may be TRBD1 (5 bases). This CDR3 region has 18 residues. V was shortened by 5 bases and J by 0 bases, with 17 bases between the two germline ends. The V gene's germline CDR1 is SGHTA and CDR2 FQGNSA. CDR3 loop: CASSTRAPRTSGANVLTF. In nucleotides, the CDR3 is TGTGCCAGCAGCACCAGGGCGCCGAGAACCTCTGGGGCCAACGTCCTGACTTTC.

The chain joins TRBV19 to TRBJ1-5; D is uncertain. The CDR3 has 14 amino acids. Germline V CDR1 and CDR2: LNHDA, SQIVND (reference sequence). V was pared by 4 bases and J by 1 base, with 8 bases between. The CDR3 here is CASSTDWSNQPQHF. The CDR3 DNA follows: TGTGCCAGTAGTACGGATTGGAGCAATCAGCCCCAGCATTTT.

This clone was picked up a small number of times. CDR3 sequence: CASSLGLAGVGQYF. As DNA, the CDR3 is TGTGCCAGCAGTTTAGGACTAGCGGGAGTAGGGCAGTACTTC. V is TRBV28 and J is TRBJ2-7; 13 positions agree with TRBD2. Germline V lookup: CDR1 MDHEN, CDR2 SYDVKM. The length of the CDR3 is 14 residues. The V gene end was trimmed by 2 bases and the J gene end by 9 bases; junction bases not matched to a gene: 4.

This chain links TRBV5-4 with TRBJ2-5; 8 bases fit TRBD2. Germline CDR1 is SGHNT and CDR2 is YYREEE (reference sequence). Unmatched junction bases numbered 8, after V lost 2 bases and J lost 5 bases. This CDR3 is built from 15 residues. CDR3 in amino acids: CASSFAGGGWETQYF. In nucleotides, the CDR3 is TGTGCCAGCAGCTTCGCGGGAGGAGGTTGGGAGACCCAGTACTTC.

This clone was observed once. V gene TRBV7-2 combines with J gene TRBJ2-3; 7 nucleotides match TRBD2. The V and J ends lost 5 bases and 2 bases, in that order; junction bases with no gene match: 4. Germline CDR1 reads SGHTA; CDR2 reads FQGNSA. The CDR3 contains 14 residues. The CDR3, as DNA: TGTGCCAGCAGCCCAGCGGGGTTCACAGATACGCAGTATTTT. Translation gives CASSPAGFTDTQYF.